The clone carrying this T cell receptor (beta chain) was detected only a few times. The data were taken from a study of blood T cell repertoires in COVID-19. The ends were cut back, 3 bases at V and 4 bases at J, with 7 bases in the middle. This CDR3 is built from 13 residues. The germline V gene has CDR1 PRHDT and CDR2 FYEKMQ (reference sequence). TCRdb's table, derived via immunoSEQ multiplex PCR, lists solely in-frame clones and lacks some. This sample has around 160,000 clones, with 88% found just once. Sequencing was done on a sample of peripheral blood. This clonotype originated in a human donor in a cohort sampled during active COVID-19. The chain joins TRBV13 to TRBJ1-5; possible D gene TRBD1, 5 bases. As DNA, the CDR3 is TGTGCCAGCAGCTTTGGGGCTAATCAGCCCCAGCATTTT. Translation gives CASSFGANQPQHF.